The 27 T cell receptor beta chains presented below share a single source sample, sequenced in a study of CD8 T cells in ankylosing spondylitis. The antigens of these receptors remain unknown. Study-level results: There was a TCR beta motif, made of several highly homologous variants, that appeared characteristic of ankylosing spondylitis blood.

TCRdb independently ran MiXCR on the 5' RACE reads; one entry per CDR3 protein. The sample consists of around 140,000 distinct CDR3 sequences, more than 15% of them appearing once. The sample consisted of blood, either unsorted or a sorted T cell fraction (not recorded which). The receptor set was obtained from a male donor with ankylosing spondylitis.

This clonotype was observed at least ten times. This sequence joins TRBV20-1 and TRBJ2-1; 7 bases align to TRBD2. The germline V gene encodes CDR1 DFQATT and CDR2 SNEGSKA (reference sequence). The trim removed 3 bases at V and 7 bases at J, leaving 3 bases unmatched. The length of the CDR3 is 12 residues. The CDR3 sequence is CSARMGGNEQFF. The DNA of the CDR3 is TGCAGTGCTAGGATGGGAGGGAATGAGCAGTTCTTC.

Many counts were recorded for this clonotype. The chain links TRBV28 to TRBJ2-1; 7 bases line up with TRBD2. The trim removed 6 bases at V and 1 base at J, leaving 0 bases unmatched. This CDR3 contains 13 residues. CDR1 is MDHEN and CDR2 is SYDVKM in the germline V gene. Written as DNA, the CDR3 is TGTGCCAGCAGGGGAGGGTCCTACAATGAGCAGTTCTTC. Amino acids: CASRGGSYNEQFF.

The CDR3 loop reads CASSPGGSSTNQPQHF. The CDR3 DNA is TGCGCCAGCAGCCCGGGGGGTAGCAGCACCAATCAGCCCCAGCATTTT. This rearrangement joins TRBV5-1 to TRBJ1-5, with a possible D match to TRBD1 (5 bases). Trimming left V 4 bases short and J 3 bases short, with 17 bases between. This CDR3 contains 16 residues. Germline V gene sequence: CDR1 SGHRS, CDR2 YFSETQ.

The chain links TRBV2 to TRBJ1-6; 8 bases line up with TRBD1. Germline lookup yields CDR1 SNHLY and CDR2 FYNNEI. The CDR3 has 14 amino acids. Germline trimming cut 6 bases from V and 7 bases from J; bases unmatched to any gene: 5. The CDR3 region is CASSPGTGNSPLHF. CDR3 bases: TGTGCCAGCAGCCCCGGGACAGGAAATTCACCCCTCCACTTT.

There are a few counts of this clonotype. The rearrangement links TRBV12-5 to TRBJ2-1, with a weak D call TRBD1 (5 bases). Per the germline V gene, CDR1 is LGHNT and CDR2 is FRNRAP. The V and J ends lost 0 bases and 5 bases respectively, with 14 bases between them. This CDR3 is built from 16 residues. DNA for the CDR3: TGTGCTAGTGGTTTGGTAAGGGGTCCGTATAACAATGAGCAGTTCTTC. Translating it yields CASGLVRGPYNNEQFF.

This clonotype appeared once. The V and J genes are TRBV12-3 or TRBV12-4 and TRBJ2-1; unclear D gene. The CDR3 loop spans 12 amino acids. Trimming removed 4 bases at V and 10 bases at J, with 11 bases between. The CDR3 nucleotides read TGTGCCAGCAGTTCTAGGCCACAAGAGCAGTTCTTC. Its protein is CASSSRPQEQFF.

The chain carries TRBV6-1 and TRBJ2-5; 9 nucleotides align to TRBD2. The CDR3 consists of 16 residues. Germline V lookup: CDR1 MNHNS, CDR2 SASEGT. V trimming: 6 bases; J trimming: 2 bases; junction bases outside the gene matches: 10. DNA for the CDR3: TGTGCCAGCAGCCAACCTCATCTAGCGGGACAAGAGACCCAGTACTTC. Translating it yields CASSQPHLAGQETQYF.

This chain links TRBV7-9 with TRBJ1-1, with a weak D call TRBD1 (6 bases). The V gene lost 5 bases and the J gene lost 7 bases, with 14 bases spanning the gap. Germline values: CDR1 SEHNR, CDR2 FQNEAQ (reference sequence). The CDR3 sequence is 13 residues long. Written as DNA, the CDR3 is TGTGCCAGCAGCCAAAAGGGGGAATTTGAAGCTTTCTTT. Translation: CASSQKGEFEAFF.

This clonotype was recorded a few times. The rearrangement joins TRBV4-3 to TRBJ2-5, with 11 bases aligning to TRBD2. The length of the CDR3 is 20 residues. Germline assignment: CDR1 LGHNA and CDR2 YSLEER. V was pared by 4 bases and J by 1 base, with 17 bases of the junction left unmatched. The CDR3 DNA sequence: TGCGCCAGCAGCCCTCAGCAGAAGTCTTTAGCGGGAGGGACCCAAGAGACCCAGTACTTC. Its translation is CASSPQQKSLAGGTQETQYF.

In its sample, this clonotype was seen a few times. This rearrangement joins TRBV6-5 to TRBJ2-1; D gene ambiguous. Trimming pared 10 bases from V and 7 bases from J, leaving 14 bases between. This CDR3 is 12 amino acids long. CDR1 is MNHEY and CDR2 is SVGAGI in the germline V gene. The CDR3 protein is CATGPVGNEQFF. In nucleotides, the CDR3 is TGTGCCACCGGGCCGGTCGGGAATGAGCAGTTCTTC.

The V call is TRBV20-1, the J call TRBJ2-2; 8 positions agree with TRBD2. The trim removed 6 bases at V and 7 bases at J, leaving 7 bases unmatched. The CDR3 has 13 amino acids. Germline V gene lookup returns CDR1 DFQATT and CDR2 SNEGSKA (reference sequence). Here the CDR3 reads CSAGTRMDGELFF. The CDR3 DNA follows: TGCAGTGCAGGGACTAGAATGGACGGGGAGCTGTTTTTT.

This clonotype has more than one count but fewer than ten. The chain carries TRBV7-9 and TRBJ2-1; the match to TRBD2 covers 7 bases. Germline V lookup: CDR1 SEHNR, CDR2 FQNEAQ (reference sequence). The CDR3 totals 16 residues. The ends lost 5 bases at V and 7 bases at J; junction bases unmatched: 14. The CDR3 is CASSPKHKRDRNEQFF. CDR3 coding DNA: TGTGCCAGCAGCCCGAAACACAAGCGGGATCGGAATGAGCAGTTCTTC. Supplemented by reference TRBV7-9 and TRBJ2-1, the full variable domain reads DTGVSQNPRHKITKRGQNVTFRCDPISEHNRLYWYRQTLGQGPEFLTYFQNEAQLEKSRLLSDRFSAERPKGSFSTLEIQRTEQGDSAMYLCASSPKHKRDRNEQFFGPGTRLTVL.

A few counts support this clonotype. This rearrangement joins TRBV6-5 to TRBJ2-7; a weak D match, TRBD1 (6 bases). The V gene's germline CDR1 is MNHEY and CDR2 SVGAGI. Trimming shortened V by 0 bases and J by 3 bases, and 12 bases separated the two germline ends. This CDR3 is built from 15 residues. In DNA, the CDR3 is TGTGCCAGCAGTTACTCGGCACAGGGCAGCTACGAGCAGTACTTC. Protein sequence: CASSYSAQGSYEQYF.

This chain links TRBV27 with TRBJ2-1; D is possibly TRBD2 (5 bases). The CDR3 consists of 17 residues. Germline CDR1 and CDR2: MNHEY and SMNVEV (reference sequence). V was cut by 5 bases and J by 6 bases, with 23 bases left in between. In DNA form, the CDR3 reads TGTGCCAGCAGTCAATCCCGGGGATACGGTCCCCTCAATGAGCAGTTCTTC. This gives the protein CASSQSRGYGPLNEQFF.

The chain has TRBV2 and TRBJ2-3; D ambiguous. CDR3 length: 14 amino acids. CDR1 SNHLY and CDR2 FYNNEI come from the germline V gene. V lost 5 bases and J lost 3, with 12 bases in between. The DNA of the CDR3 is TGTGCCAGCAGTCTACCCCCCTGGACAGATACGCAGTATTTT. Translated: CASSLPPWTDTQYF.

This chain joins TRBV28 and TRBJ2-7; 7 positions match TRBD2. The germline V gene has CDR1 MDHEN and CDR2 SYDVKM. The CDR3 has 16 residues. Losses at the gene ends were 1 base for V and 4 bases for J; bases not matched to a gene: 10. The CDR3 nucleotides read TGTGCCAGCAGTTTATTTGGGAGGGACCCAGCGTACGAGCAGTACTTC. It is translated as CASSLFGRDPAYEQYF.

The J gene is TRBJ2-1, the V gene TRBV20-1, with TRBD2 identical over 13 bases. CDR3 length: 15 residues. Per the germline V gene, CDR1 is DFQATT and CDR2 is SNEGSKA (reference sequence). With V trimmed by 1 base and J by 7 bases, 4 bases remained unmatched. The DNA for the CDR3 is TGCAGTGCTAGAGGGACTAGCGGGAGAATGAATGAGCAGTTCTTC. It translates to CSARGTSGRMNEQFF.

The rearrangement joins TRBV27 to TRBJ2-7; D ambiguous. Trimming cost V 3 bases and J 2 bases, with 8 bases left between them. CDR1 is MNHEY, CDR2 SMNVEV, per germline (reference sequence). CDR3 length equals 13 residues. The CDR3 spells CASSFAPAYEQYF. Written as DNA, the CDR3 is TGTGCCAGCAGTTTCGCCCCCGCCTACGAGCAGTACTTC.

The chain's CDR3 is CASRGAGLAGYNEQFF. The DNA for the CDR3 is TGTGCCAGCAGGGGGGCGGGACTAGCGGGTTACAATGAGCAGTTCTTC. The chain couples TRBV12-3 or TRBV12-4 to TRBJ2-1, with 12 positions matching TRBD2. The CDR3 has 16 residues. Trimming took 6 bases from V and 4 from J; bases not matched to a gene: 7.

The chain combines TRBV20-1 with TRBJ2-7; TRBD1 might be the D (6 bases). The CDR3 is made up of 13 amino acids. Per the germline V gene, CDR1 is DFQATT and CDR2 is SNEGSKA (reference sequence). V lost 6 bases and J 2 bases, leaving 14 bases between the germline ends. CDR3 bases: TGCAGTGCGGAATCCGGGACAACCTACGAGCAGTACTTC. Translating gives CSAESGTTYEQYF.

This clonotype has at least ten counts. The J gene is TRBJ1-5, the V gene TRBV15; D may be TRBD1 (6 bases). The CDR3 totals 19 residues. The V gene's germline CDR1 is LNHNV and CDR2 YYDKDF (reference sequence). V was pared by 0 bases and J by 0 bases, with 18 bases between. The CDR3 nucleotides read TGTGCCACCAGCAGAGATACAGGGCAACGGTACTTTAGCAATCAGCCCCAGCATTTT. It is translated as CATSRDTGQRYFSNQPQHF.

V is TRBV28 and J is TRBJ2-7, with 11 bases aligning to TRBD2. The V gene's germline CDR1 is MDHEN and CDR2 SYDVKM. J lost 2 bases, V lost 6 bases, and 6 bases had no gene match. CDR3 length: 15 residues. CDR3 DNA sequence: TGTGCCAGCAGGTGGACTAGCGGGCCTACCTACGAGCAGTACTTC. It encodes CASRWTSGPTYEQYF.

This clonotype showed up just a few times. The CDR3, as DNA: TGTGCCAGCAGTTTAGAGGGACAGCAAGAGACCCAGTACTTC. Amino acids: CASSLEGQQETQYF. This chain connects TRBV12-3 or TRBV12-4 to TRBJ2-5; the match to TRBD1 covers 7 bases. The CDR3 spans 14 residues. V was clipped by 1 base and J by 2 bases; unmatched bases: 1.

The chain uses TRBV7-8 and TRBJ1-1; D remains ambiguous. The germline V gene encodes CDR1 SGHVS and CDR2 FQNEAQ. This CDR3 spans 16 amino acids. V shed 2 bases and J shed 3 bases, with 16 bases lying between them. In DNA, the CDR3 is TGTGCCAGCAGCTTACTTTTCCGGGAAAAATACACTGAAGCTTTCTTT. This encodes CASSLLFREKYTEAFF.

This clonotype has a count of ten or more. The chain recombines TRBV12-3 or TRBV12-4 with TRBJ2-1; possible D gene TRBD2, 6 bases. The germline V and J ends were trimmed by 7 bases and 4 bases, with 11 bases remaining between them. This CDR3 comprises 13 residues. The CDR3 sequence: CASTLGGYNEQFF. The CDR3 DNA reads as TGTGCCAGCACCCTTGGGGGGTACAATGAGCAGTTCTTC.

The CDR3, as DNA: TGCGCCAGCATTGTTTCGGGTGGGGACCACGAGCAGTACTTC. Protein: CASIVSGGDHEQYF. The V and J genes are TRBV23-1 and TRBJ2-7; D possibly matches TRBD1 or TRBD2 (5 bases each). TRBV23-1 is identified as an open reading frame with a role that is uncertain. The CDR3 consists of 14 residues. V was cut by 7 bases and J by 5 bases, with 18 bases left in between.

This clonotype was counted between two and nine times. The junction and the germline gene differ at one end; a read error may be behind it. The V call is TRBV9, the J call TRBJ2-5; D is tentatively TRBD1 or TRBD2 (5 bases each). There are 13 residues in the CDR3. CDR1 is SGDLS and CDR2 is YYNGEE in the germline V gene. This chain's CDR3 is CASSARDHETQYF. CDR3 DNA sequence: TGTGCCAGCAGCGCCCGGGACCACGAGACCCAGTACTTC. Together with reference TRBV9 and TRBJ2-5, the CDR3 gives the full variable domain: DSGVTQTPKHLITATGQRVTLRCSPRSGDLSVYWYQQSLDQGLQFLIQYYNGEERAKGNILERFSAQQFPDLHSELNLSSLELGDSALYFCASSARDHETQYFGPGTRLLVL.